The text below deals with one T cell receptor (beta chain). The V gene lost 0 bases and the J gene lost 4 bases, with 16 bases spanning the gap. The germline V gene encodes CDR1 LNHNV and CDR2 YYDKDF (reference sequence). The CDR3 totals 17 residues. The Seattle patients, enrolled during active infection, were followed longitudinally. As originally analysed: Researchers report that nucleated cell counts were estimated from reference gene primer amplification. Generated by immunoSEQ multiplex PCR, the TCRdb table keeps only in-frame clones and is missing some. For V, J and clone size, that table is used; D and trimming come from the DNA. This sample has fewer than 400,000 clones, with just under 90% found just once. This entry is derived from a study of blood T cell repertoires in COVID-19.

The chain combines TRBV15 with TRBJ2-1, with D possibly matching TRBD2 (7 bases). The sequencing input was peripheral blood. The sequence was obtained from a woman aged 25 to 45 with COVID-19, enrolled during active disease. The CDR3 protein is CATSREGAAGFYNEQFF. The DNA of the CDR3 is TGTGCCACCAGCAGAGAGGGGGCAGCGGGGTTTTACAATGAGCAGTTCTTC.